This T cell receptor beta chain was observed in a study of shared clonotypes between healthy human individuals. Study-wide context: The composition of the donors was two women and a few men aged 18 to 49.

The CDR3 sequence is 13 residues long. Germline values: CDR1 SGDLS, CDR2 YYNGEE. Trimming pared 5 bases from V and 4 bases from J, leaving 12 bases between. Naive CD8 cells lacked CD45RO, underwent positive selection for CCR7 and left out terminally differentiated effector memory CD45RA+ cells. Sorted-subset replicate PCR reactions contained approximately 190 ng DNA, corresponding to about 30,000 T cell genomes. TCRdb keeps only in-frame clones here, not all; method: immunoSEQ multiplex PCR. The sample contains some 2.1 million clones, about 93% of which appear only once. Specimen: naive CD8+ T cells from PBMCs. The sequence was obtained from a man younger than 30 in good health. Some clones in this sample may be carry-over from other donors' samples. The genes are TRBV9 and TRBJ1-1; tentatively, D is TRBD1 (5 bases). The CDR3 loop reads CASRGGAGTEAFF. DNA for the CDR3: TGTGCCAGCAGGGGTGGGGCGGGCACTGAAGCTTTCTTT.